This note documents a single T cell receptor beta chain sequence. The data derive from a study of blood T cell repertoires in COVID-19. This CDR3 spans 14 amino acids. V shed 6 bases and J 5 bases; nucleotides not matched to a gene: 9. CDR1 and CDR2 from the germline V gene are SGHTA and FQGNSA. Seattle cases were enrolled at active infection and followed longitudinally. TCRdb's copy holds only in-frame clones and misses some; the assay was immunoSEQ multiplex PCR. Among about 250,000 clones, roughly 83% were seen once, and the ten largest hold approximately 5%. The V gene is TRBV7-2, the J gene TRBJ1-1; TRBD1 aligns across 7 bases. This clonotype was sampled from an elderly woman with COVID-19, enrolled during active disease. The sample taken for sequencing was peripheral blood. CDR3 nucleotide sequence: TGTGCCAGCAGTCCTCAAGGGGGCCAGACTGAAGCTTTCTTT. Translating gives CASSPQGGQTEAFF.